The sequence of this T cell receptor beta chain was determined in a study of cytotoxic CD8 clonotypes in ibrutinib-treated CLL. Study-wide results and limits: The study found public clonotypes uncommon, contracting or stable on treatment.

TCRdb's table, derived via immunoSEQ multiplex PCR, lists solely in-frame clones and lacks some. Among some 28,000 clones listed, approximately 57% were seen once. Concerning this clone: Its antigen is not known.

The CDR3 runs to 13 residues. Germline CDR1 and CDR2: SGHNT and YENEEA. V was pared by 0 bases and J by 5 bases, with 7 bases between. The sequence was collected from a human donor with chronic lymphocytic leukemia. The material was PBMCs, obtained before ibrutinib treatment. The rearrangement links TRBV11-3 to TRBJ1-1; D is uncertain. CDR3 coding DNA: TGTGCCAGCAGCTTAGATGGCATAACTGAAGCTTTCTTT. It is translated as CASSLDGITEAFF.